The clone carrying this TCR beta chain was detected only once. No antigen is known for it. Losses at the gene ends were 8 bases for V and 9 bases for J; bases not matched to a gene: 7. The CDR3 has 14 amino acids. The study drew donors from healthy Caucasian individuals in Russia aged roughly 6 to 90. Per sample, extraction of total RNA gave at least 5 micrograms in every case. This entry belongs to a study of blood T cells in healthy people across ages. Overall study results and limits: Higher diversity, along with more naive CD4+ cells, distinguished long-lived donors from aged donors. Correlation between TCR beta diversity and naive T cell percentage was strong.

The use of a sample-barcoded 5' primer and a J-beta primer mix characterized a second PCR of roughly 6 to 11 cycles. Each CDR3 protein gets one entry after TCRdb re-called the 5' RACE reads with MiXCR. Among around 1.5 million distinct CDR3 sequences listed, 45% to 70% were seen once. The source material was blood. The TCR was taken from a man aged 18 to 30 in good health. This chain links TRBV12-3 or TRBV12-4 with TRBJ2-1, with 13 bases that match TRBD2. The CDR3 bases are TGTGCCAGCGGGACTAGCGGGACCAGGGGTGAGCAGTTCTTC. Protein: CASGTSGTRGEQFF.